The 5 T cell receptor beta chains given below trace back to one sample, sequenced in a study of identical twins' blood T cells. TCRdb re-analysed the 5' RACE reads in MiXCR, keeping a single row per CDR3 protein. This table holds about 370,000 distinct CDR3 sequences, roughly 27% found once. Material: PBMCs. The receptors here all came from a woman aged 18-50 years in good health.

This chain links TRBV10-3 with TRBJ2-3; D possibly corresponds to TRBD2 (5 bases). With 6 bases removed from V and 6 bases from J, the gap between germline ends came to 13 bases. Looked up from germline, CDR1 is ENHRY and CDR2 is SYGVKD. CDR3 length: 13 residues. CDR3 residues: CAIRGWGEDTQYF. The CDR3 DNA sequence: TGTGCCATCAGAGGGTGGGGAGAGGATACGCAGTATTTT.

The V call is TRBV2, the J call TRBJ1-2; TRBD1 matches 9 bases. CDR3 size: 14 residues. Germline CDR1 is SNHLY and CDR2 is FYNNEI. J gave up 4 bases and V 6 bases, and 6 bases lay outside the gene matches. CDR3 coding DNA: TGTGCCAGCAGCAGGACAGGGGCGGGCTATGGCTACACCTTC. Protein sequence: CASSRTGAGYGYTF. Complete variable domain (other parts from reference TRBV2 and TRBJ1-2): EPEVTQTPSHQVTQMGQEVILRCVPISNHLYFYWYRQILGQKVEFLVSFYNNEISEKSEIFDDQFSVERPDGSNFTLKIRSTKLEDSAMYFCASSRTGAGYGYTFGSGTRLTVV.

Comment on this clonotype: Given a much more abundant clone one base away, this may be a read error. This chain connects TRBV19 to TRBJ1-1; TRBD1 matches 9 bases. Germline CDR1 reads LNHDA; CDR2 reads SQIVND (reference sequence). CDR3 length equals 14 residues. The CDR3 DNA reads TGTACCAGTAGTATCCTGGGGACAGGGACTGAAGCTTTCTTT. This codes for CTSSILGTGTEAFF.

A remark on this clonotype: This could be a read error, since a much larger clone is one nucleotide away. The chain joins TRBV20-1 to TRBJ2-3; tentatively, D is TRBD1 (5 bases). The CDR3 consists of 11 residues. Germline V gene lookup returns CDR1 DFQATT and CDR2 SNEGSKA (reference sequence). This chain's CDR3 is CSAPNTGTQYF. CDR3 DNA: TGCAGTGCGCCGAACACAGGTACGCAGTATTTT.

CDR3 coding DNA: TGTGCCAGCAGCCGACTAGCGGGAACCGATACGCAGTATTTT. Its translation is CASSRLAGTDTQYF. J is TRBJ2-3 and V is TRBV7-3, with 11 positions matching TRBD2. Per germline, CDR1 SGHTA and CDR2 FQGTGA. The CDR3 length is 14 residues. The ends lost 5 bases at V and 6 bases at J; junction bases unmatched: 4.